This T cell receptor beta chain was identified during a study of blood T cells in healthy people across ages. Germline CDR1 reads LGHDT; CDR2 reads YNNKEL (reference sequence). The ends lost 2 bases at V and 7 bases at J; junction bases unmatched: 13. The CDR3 covers 16 residues. A sample-barcoded 5' primer and a J-beta primer mix were used in a second PCR of roughly 7 to 11 cycles. TCRdb called the 5' RACE reads again in MiXCR, with one record for every CDR3 protein. The sample yields about 1 million distinct CDR3 sequences, 35% to 50% seen once. V usage is TRBV3-1 and J usage is TRBJ2-7; 8 bases map to TRBD2. Material for sequencing was blood. This clonotype originated in a woman in her fifties or sixties in good health. The chain's CDR3 is CASSQPLGSLAGEQYF. The CDR3 region has the DNA TGTGCCAGCAGCCAACCCCTGGGAAGTTTAGCGGGGGAGCAGTACTTC.